The 23 T cell receptor beta chains in this list originate from one sample, sequenced in a study of blood T cell repertoires in COVID-19. Here immunoSEQ multiplex PCR was the method, and the copy in TCRdb shows in-frame clones only, minus some. The sample consists of roughly 400,000 clones, around 91% of them appearing once. What was sequenced was PBMCs or T cells enriched from blood (not recorded which). The receptor set was obtained from a man aged 25 to 45 who had recovered from COVID-19.

The rearrangement links TRBV13 to TRBJ2-7; 7 nucleotides line up with TRBD1. CDR1 is PRHDT and CDR2 is FYEKMQ in the germline V gene (reference sequence). V was pared by 4 bases and J by 3 bases, with 6 bases of the junction left unmatched. The CDR3 has 14 residues. As DNA, the CDR3 is TGTGCCAGCAGCTCCAGGGGGAAGAACTACGAGCAGTACTTC. Encoded protein: CASSSRGKNYEQYF.

Only one count was recorded for this clone. The chain employs TRBV28 and TRBJ1-6, with D unresolved. Germline-derived CDR1 and CDR2 are MDHEN and SYDVKM. The length of the CDR3 is 17 residues. The ends were cut back, 1 base at V and 6 bases at J, with 16 bases in the middle. The CDR3 DNA reads TGTGCCAGCAGTTTATTTGTCGGGGTAGGGCGTAATTCACCCCTCCACTTT. This gives the protein CASSLFVGVGRNSPLHF.

V is TRBV5-1 and J is TRBJ2-1; 8 nucleotides match TRBD2. Germline V gene data show CDR1 as SGHRS and CDR2 as YFSETQ. This CDR3 is 15 amino acids long. The V and J ends lost 6 bases and 5 bases, in that order; junction bases with no gene match: 10. The CDR3: CASTGAGGVNNEQFF. CDR3 DNA sequence: TGCGCCAGCACGGGGGCGGGAGGAGTTAACAATGAGCAGTTCTTC. Combining the CDR3 with reference TRBV5-1 and TRBJ2-1 gives the whole variable domain KAGVTQTPRYLIKTRGQQVTLSCSPISGHRSVSWYQQTPGQGLQFLFEYFSETQRNKGNFPGRFSGRQFSNSRSEMNVSTLELGDSALYLCASTGAGGVNNEQFFGPGTRLTVL.

This chain connects TRBV3-1 (or the pseudogene TRBV3-2) to TRBJ1-6, with D possibly TRBD1 on 6 matching bases. With 4 bases removed from V and 7 bases from J, the gap between germline ends came to 11 bases. Germline V gene data show CDR1 as LGHDT and CDR2 as YNNKEL (reference sequence). This CDR3 is 14 amino acids long. This CDR3 is CASSRERGNSPLHF. The CDR3 DNA sequence: TGTGCCAGCAGCCGGGAAAGGGGGAATTCACCCCTCCACTTT.

V is TRBV5-1 and J is TRBJ2-7; 7 nucleotides align to TRBD1. This CDR3 has 13 amino acids. CDR1 is SGHRS, CDR2 YFSETQ, per germline. V shed 4 bases, J shed 7 bases, and the junction held 8 bases outside the gene matches. Here the CDR3 reads CASSKDRPGEQYF. In nucleotides, the CDR3 is TGCGCCAGCAGCAAGGACAGGCCCGGGGAGCAGTACTTC.

The V gene is TRBV30, the J gene TRBJ2-7; 7 positions agree with TRBD1. Per germline, CDR1 GTSNPN and CDR2 SVGIG (reference sequence). CDR3 length: 12 residues. Trimming cost V 2 bases and J 3 bases; bases outside gene matches: 1. In DNA form, the CDR3 reads TGTGCCTGGAGTAGGGACAGCTACGAGCAGTACTTC. This gives the protein CAWSRDSYEQYF.

The rearrangement uses TRBV4-1 and TRBJ2-3; 9 positions agree with TRBD1. The CDR3 runs to 15 residues. CDR1 and CDR2 (germline): MGHRA, YSYEKL. After removal of 1 base from V and 5 bases from J, the junction contained 4 bases not matched to a gene. DNA for the CDR3: TGCGCCAGCAGCCAAGCGACAGGGGGTTTAGATACGCAGTATTTT. Translated, it gives CASSQATGGLDTQYF.

This chain connects TRBV30 to TRBJ2-1; TRBD2 agrees at 7 bases. Germline V gives CDR1 GTSNPN, CDR2 SVGIG (reference sequence). The CDR3 is 14 residues long. V dropped 6 bases and J dropped 2; count of bases not matched to a gene: 7. The chain's CDR3 is CACQELAAYNEQFF. The DNA of the CDR3 is TGTGCCTGTCAGGAGCTAGCGGCCTACAATGAGCAGTTCTTC.

The rearrangement joins TRBV3-1 (or the pseudogene TRBV3-2) to TRBJ2-7, with a tentative D call TRBD2 (6 bases). V lost 7 bases and J 6 bases, leaving 19 bases between the germline ends. The V gene's germline CDR1 is LGHDT and CDR2 YNNKEL (reference sequence). The length of the CDR3 is 14 residues. The CDR3 DNA reads as TGTGCCAGCAATGGGGGGACGGAGGTGGGCGAGCAGTACTTC. This encodes CASNGGTEVGEQYF.

The V and J genes are TRBV2 and TRBJ2-2; no definite D call. This CDR3 spans 12 amino acids. V was trimmed by 5 bases and J by 5 bases, leaving 6 bases between them. Germline V gene lookup returns CDR1 SNHLY and CDR2 FYNNEI. This CDR3 is CASSRRTGELFF. CDR3 coding DNA: TGTGCCAGCAGTCGGAGAACCGGGGAGCTGTTTTTT.

This chain connects TRBV2 to TRBJ2-2, with D possibly being TRBD1 (5 bases). The ends were cut back, 6 bases at V and 2 bases at J, with 7 bases in the middle. This CDR3 region has 13 residues. CDR1 and CDR2 (germline): SNHLY, FYNNEI. The CDR3 nucleotides are TGTGCCAGCAGCCAGGGTAACACCGGGGAGCTGTTTTTT. It yields the protein CASSQGNTGELFF.

This chain joins TRBV28 and TRBJ1-5; TRBD1 aligns across 9 bases. Losses at the gene ends were 5 bases for V and 2 bases for J; bases not matched to a gene: 10. This CDR3 spans 17 amino acids. CDR1 and CDR2 from the germline V gene are MDHEN and SYDVKM. CDR3 loop: CASSHWSRDRGNQPQHF. CDR3 bases: TGTGCCAGCAGTCACTGGTCCCGGGACAGGGGCAATCAGCCCCAGCATTTT.

CDR3 DNA: TGCGCCAGCAGCCGAGAACTAGCGGGAGGGTACAATGAGCAGTTCTTC. Encoded protein: CASSRELAGGYNEQFF. The chain couples TRBV4-1 to TRBJ2-1, with 13 bases that match TRBD2. V lost 4 bases to trimming and J lost 4 bases; unmatched junction nucleotides: 4. CDR3 length: 16 amino acids. Per germline, CDR1 MGHRA and CDR2 YSYEKL.

CDR3 bases: TGTGCCAGTAGTACCCCAGGGGATCGATCACCCCTCCACTTT. Translating gives CASSTPGDRSPLHF. The chain has TRBV19 and TRBJ1-6; a possible D gene is TRBD1 (6 bases). CDR3 length equals 14 residues. Trimming left V 4 bases short and J 10 bases short, with 14 bases between. Germline V gene lookup returns CDR1 LNHDA and CDR2 SQIVND (reference sequence). Full variable domain (missing parts from reference TRBV19 and TRBJ1-6): DGGITQSPKYLFRKEGQNVTLSCEQNLNHDAMYWYRQDPGQGLRLIYYSQIVNDFQKGDIAEGYSVSREKKESFPLTVTSAQKNPTAFYLCASSTPGDRSPLHFGNGTRLTVT.

CDR3 amino acids: CASSASWDTGETQYF. In DNA form, the CDR3 reads TGTGCCAGCAGCGCATCTTGGGACACAGGGGAGACCCAGTACTTC. The J gene is TRBJ2-5, the V gene TRBV7-9; a possible D gene is TRBD1 (6 bases). This CDR3 comprises 15 residues. Germline lookup yields CDR1 SEHNR and CDR2 FQNEAQ (reference sequence). Trimming stripped 5 bases from V and 5 bases from J, with 18 bases between. Looking up the rest from reference TRBV7-9 and TRBJ2-5 gives the full variable domain: DTGVSQNPRHKITKRGQNVTFRCDPISEHNRLYWYRQTLGQGPEFLTYFQNEAQLEKSRLLSDRFSAERPKGSFSTLEIQRTEQGDSAMYLCASSASWDTGETQYFGPGTRLLVL.

The chain carries TRBV7-2 and TRBJ2-1; tentatively, D is TRBD2 (6 bases). The CDR3 runs 15 residues. Germline CDR1 is SGHTA and CDR2 is FQGNSA. Trimming stripped 2 bases from V and 3 bases from J, with 11 bases between. DNA of the CDR3: TGTGCCAGCAGCTTAAGGGAGGAGCTCTACAATGAGCAGTTCTTC. It encodes CASSLREELYNEQFF.

The CDR3 DNA is TGTGCCAGCAGTGGGGAGACTCCCTACAATGAGCAGTTCTTC. This gives the protein CASSGETPYNEQFF. The chain is built from TRBV9 and TRBJ2-1; possibly TRBD2 for D (5 bases). The CDR3 has 14 residues. V lost 5 bases and J 2 bases, leaving 11 bases between the germline ends. Germline V lookup: CDR1 SGDLS, CDR2 YYNGEE.

The chain combines TRBV11-3 with TRBJ2-2; a weak D match, TRBD2 (6 bases). The germline V gene has CDR1 SGHNT and CDR2 YENEEA. The CDR3 has 16 residues. V was pared by 1 base and J by 2 bases, with 11 bases between. The CDR3 nucleotides are TGTGCCAGCAGCTTAGGAGGCGGGGTCAACACCGGGGAGCTGTTTTTT. Protein sequence: CASSLGGGVNTGELFF.

V usage is TRBV2 and J usage is TRBJ2-1; 10 positions agree with TRBD2. Germline values: CDR1 SNHLY, CDR2 FYNNEI. CDR3 length: 13 residues. The V segment lost 0 bases and the J segment 15 bases; nucleotides outside the gene matches: 5. The CDR3 here is CASSEAELAGGFF. In DNA, the CDR3 is TGTGCCAGCAGTGAAGCTGAATTAGCGGGGGGGTTCTTC.

The chain joins TRBV6-4 to TRBJ1-2; perhaps TRBD1 as D (5 bases). The CDR3 is 15 amino acids. V lost 0 bases and J lost 6, with 14 bases in between. From germline, CDR1 is MRHNA and CDR2 SNTAGT. The CDR3 is CASSDSPAQGHGYTF. In DNA, the CDR3 is TGTGCCAGCAGTGACTCACCCGCGCAGGGCCATGGCTACACCTTC.

The CDR3 protein is CAAGGGRDTQYF. In DNA, the CDR3 is TGTGCTGCGGGGGGAGGGAGAGATACGCAGTATTTT. V gene TRBV6-5 combines with J gene TRBJ2-3; 8 bases align to TRBD2. Germline V lookup: CDR1 MNHEY, CDR2 SVGAGI. This CDR3 is 12 amino acids long.

This chain connects TRBV11-2 to TRBJ1-1; D unresolved. CDR1 SGHAT and CDR2 FQNNGV come from the germline V gene. V shed 1 base and J shed 4 bases, with 10 bases lying between them. This CDR3 is built from 14 residues. CDR3 sequence reads: CASSLVSLATEAFF. The DNA for the CDR3 is TGTGCCAGCAGCTTAGTTAGCCTGGCCACTGAAGCTTTCTTT.

The table lists this clone with a count of one. The rearrangement links TRBV3-1 (or the pseudogene TRBV3-2) to TRBJ2-7; a weak D match, TRBD1 (5 bases). The germline gives CDR1 LGHDT, CDR2 YNNKEL (reference sequence). The CDR3 spans 14 residues. V dropped 1 base and J dropped 4 bases, with 11 bases sitting between them. The CDR3 here is CASSQGDRGYEQYF. Written as DNA, the CDR3 is TGTGCCAGCAGCCAAGGGGATAGGGGTTACGAGCAGTACTTC.